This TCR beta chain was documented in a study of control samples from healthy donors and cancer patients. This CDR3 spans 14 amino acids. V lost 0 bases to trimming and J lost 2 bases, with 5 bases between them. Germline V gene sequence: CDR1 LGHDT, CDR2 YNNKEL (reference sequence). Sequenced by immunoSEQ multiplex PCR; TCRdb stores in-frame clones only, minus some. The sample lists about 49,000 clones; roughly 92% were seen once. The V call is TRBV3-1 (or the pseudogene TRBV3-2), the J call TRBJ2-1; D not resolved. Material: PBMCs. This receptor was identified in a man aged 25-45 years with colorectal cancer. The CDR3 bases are TGTGCCAGCAGCCAAGACATACCCTACAATGAGCAGTTCTTC. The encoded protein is CASSQDIPYNEQFF.